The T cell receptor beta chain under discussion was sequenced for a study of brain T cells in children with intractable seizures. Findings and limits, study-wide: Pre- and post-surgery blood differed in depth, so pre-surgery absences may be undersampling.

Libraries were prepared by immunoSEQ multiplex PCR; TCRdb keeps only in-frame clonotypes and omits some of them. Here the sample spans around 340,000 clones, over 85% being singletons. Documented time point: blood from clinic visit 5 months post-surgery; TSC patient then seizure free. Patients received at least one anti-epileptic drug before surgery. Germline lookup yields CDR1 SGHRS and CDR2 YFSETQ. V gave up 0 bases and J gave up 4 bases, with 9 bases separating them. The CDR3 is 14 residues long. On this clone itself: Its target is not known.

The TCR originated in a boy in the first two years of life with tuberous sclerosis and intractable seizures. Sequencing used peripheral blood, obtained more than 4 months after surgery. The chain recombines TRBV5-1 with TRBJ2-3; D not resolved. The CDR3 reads CASSLDGVSDTQYF. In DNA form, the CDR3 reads TGCGCCAGCAGCTTGGATGGCGTTTCAGATACGCAGTATTTT.